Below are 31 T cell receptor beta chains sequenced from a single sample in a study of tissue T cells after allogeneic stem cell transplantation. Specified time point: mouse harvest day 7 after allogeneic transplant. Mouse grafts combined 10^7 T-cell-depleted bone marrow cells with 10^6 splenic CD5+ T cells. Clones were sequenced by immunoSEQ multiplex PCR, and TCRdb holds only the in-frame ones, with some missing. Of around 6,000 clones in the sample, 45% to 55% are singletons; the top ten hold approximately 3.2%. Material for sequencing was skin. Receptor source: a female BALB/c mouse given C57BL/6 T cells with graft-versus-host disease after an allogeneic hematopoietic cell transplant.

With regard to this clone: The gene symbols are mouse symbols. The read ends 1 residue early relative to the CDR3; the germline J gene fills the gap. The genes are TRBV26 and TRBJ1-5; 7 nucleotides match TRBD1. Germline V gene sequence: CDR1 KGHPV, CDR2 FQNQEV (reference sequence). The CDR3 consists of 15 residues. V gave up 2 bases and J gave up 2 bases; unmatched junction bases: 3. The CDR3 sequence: CASSLRQGYNQAPLF. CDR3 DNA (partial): TGTGCCAGCAGTCTGAGACAGGGTTACAACCAGGCTCCGCTT.

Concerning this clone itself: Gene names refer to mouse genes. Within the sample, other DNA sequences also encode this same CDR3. The CDR3 loop is CASSSQGSGNTLYF. CDR3 DNA (partial): TGTGCCAGCAGCTCTCAGGGTTCTGGAAATACGCTCTAT. The V call is TRBV3, the J call TRBJ1-3; perhaps TRBD1 as D (5 bases). Read sequence stops 1 residue before the CDR3 end, and the germline J gene provides the missing end. V was cut by 4 bases and J by 0 bases, with 7 bases left in between. Looked up from germline, CDR1 is SNHLY and CDR2 is FYNGKV (reference sequence). This CDR3 is built from 14 residues.

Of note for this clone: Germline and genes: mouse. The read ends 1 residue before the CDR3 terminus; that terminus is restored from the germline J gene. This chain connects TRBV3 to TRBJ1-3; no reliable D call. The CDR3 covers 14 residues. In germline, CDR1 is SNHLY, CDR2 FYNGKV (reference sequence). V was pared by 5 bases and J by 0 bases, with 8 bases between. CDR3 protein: CASSLQSSGNTLYF. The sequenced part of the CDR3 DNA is TGTGCCAGCAGCCTCCAGAGTTCTGGAAATACGCTCTAT.

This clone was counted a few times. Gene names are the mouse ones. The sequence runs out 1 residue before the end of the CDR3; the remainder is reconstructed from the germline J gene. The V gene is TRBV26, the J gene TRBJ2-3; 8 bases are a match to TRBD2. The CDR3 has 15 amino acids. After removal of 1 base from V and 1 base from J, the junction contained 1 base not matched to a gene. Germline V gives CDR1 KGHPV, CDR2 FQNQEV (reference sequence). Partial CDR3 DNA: TGTGCCAGCAGTCTGTTCTGGGGGGGTGCAGAAACGCTGTAT. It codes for CASSLFWGGAETLY. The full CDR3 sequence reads CASSLFWGGAETLYF. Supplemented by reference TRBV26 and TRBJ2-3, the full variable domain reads NSKVIQTPRYLVKGQGQKAKMRCIPEKGHPVVFWYQQNKNNEFKFLINFQNQEVLQQIDMTEKRFSAECPSNSPCSLEIQSSEAGDSALYLCASSLFWGGAETLYFGSGTRLTVL.

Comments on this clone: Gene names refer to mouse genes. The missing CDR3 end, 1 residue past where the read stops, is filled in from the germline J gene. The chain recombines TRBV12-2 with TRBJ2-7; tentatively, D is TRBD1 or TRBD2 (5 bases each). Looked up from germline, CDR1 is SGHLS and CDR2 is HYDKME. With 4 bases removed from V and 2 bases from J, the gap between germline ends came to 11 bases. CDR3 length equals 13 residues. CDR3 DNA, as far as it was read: TGTGCCAGCTCCCCTGGGACGGCCTATGAACAGTAC. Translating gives CASSPGTAYEQY. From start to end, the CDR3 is CASSPGTAYEQYF.

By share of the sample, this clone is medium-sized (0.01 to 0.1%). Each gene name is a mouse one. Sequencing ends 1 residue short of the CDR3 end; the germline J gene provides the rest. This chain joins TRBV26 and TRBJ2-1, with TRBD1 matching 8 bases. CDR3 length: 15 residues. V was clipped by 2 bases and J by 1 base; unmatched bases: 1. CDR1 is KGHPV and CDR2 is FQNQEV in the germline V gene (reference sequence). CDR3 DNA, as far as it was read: TGTGCCAGCAGTCTGGACAGGGGCAACTATGCTGAGCAGTTC. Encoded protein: CASSLDRGNYAEQF. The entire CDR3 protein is CASSLDRGNYAEQFF.

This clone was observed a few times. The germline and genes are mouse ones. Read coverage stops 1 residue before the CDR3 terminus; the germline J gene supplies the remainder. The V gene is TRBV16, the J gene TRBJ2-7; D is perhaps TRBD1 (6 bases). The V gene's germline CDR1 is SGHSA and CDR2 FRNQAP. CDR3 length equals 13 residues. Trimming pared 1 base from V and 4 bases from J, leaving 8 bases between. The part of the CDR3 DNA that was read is TGTGCAAGCAGCTTAGGGACAGAGTATGAACAGTAC. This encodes CASSLGTEYEQY. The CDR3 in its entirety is CASSLGTEYEQYF.

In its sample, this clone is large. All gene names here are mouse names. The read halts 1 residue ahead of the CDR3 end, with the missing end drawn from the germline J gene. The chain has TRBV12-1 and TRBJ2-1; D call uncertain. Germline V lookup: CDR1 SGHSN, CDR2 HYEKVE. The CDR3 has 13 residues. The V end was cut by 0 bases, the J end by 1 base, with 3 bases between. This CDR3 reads CASSLWNYAEQFF. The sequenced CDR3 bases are TGTGCCAGCTCTCTCTGGAACTATGCTGAGCAGTTC.

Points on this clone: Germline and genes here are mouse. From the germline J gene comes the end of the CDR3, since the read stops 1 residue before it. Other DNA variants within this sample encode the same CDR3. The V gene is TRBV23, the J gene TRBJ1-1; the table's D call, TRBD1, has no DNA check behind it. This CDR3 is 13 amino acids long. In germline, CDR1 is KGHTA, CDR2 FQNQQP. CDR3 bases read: TGCTCCAGCAGTCAACGACAGGGCACAGAAGTCTTC. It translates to CSSSQRQGTEVF. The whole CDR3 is CSSSQRQGTEVFF.

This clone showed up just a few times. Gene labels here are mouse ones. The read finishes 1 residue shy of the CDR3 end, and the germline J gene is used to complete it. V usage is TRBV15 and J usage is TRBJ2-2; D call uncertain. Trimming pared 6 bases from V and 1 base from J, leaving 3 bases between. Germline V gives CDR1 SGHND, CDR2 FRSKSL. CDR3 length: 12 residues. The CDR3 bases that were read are TGTGCCAGCAGGTTAAACACCGGGCAGCTCTAC. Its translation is CASRLNTGQLY. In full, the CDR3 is CASRLNTGQLYF.

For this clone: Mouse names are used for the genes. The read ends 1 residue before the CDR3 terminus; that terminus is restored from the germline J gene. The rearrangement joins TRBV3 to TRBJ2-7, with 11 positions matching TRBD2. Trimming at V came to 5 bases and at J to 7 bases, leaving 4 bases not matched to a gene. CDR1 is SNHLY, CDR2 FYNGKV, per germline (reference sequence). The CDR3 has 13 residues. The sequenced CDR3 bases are TGTGCCAGCAGCCCCCGACTGGGGGGGGAACAGTAC. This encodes CASSPRLGGEQY. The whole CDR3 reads CASSPRLGGEQYF. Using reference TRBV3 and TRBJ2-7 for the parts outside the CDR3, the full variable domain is GPKVLQIPSHQIIDMGQMVTLNCDPVSNHLYFYWYKQILGQQMEFLVNFYNGKVMEKSKLFKDQFSVERPDGSYFTLKIQPTALEDSAVYFCASSPRLGGEQYFGPGTRLTVL.

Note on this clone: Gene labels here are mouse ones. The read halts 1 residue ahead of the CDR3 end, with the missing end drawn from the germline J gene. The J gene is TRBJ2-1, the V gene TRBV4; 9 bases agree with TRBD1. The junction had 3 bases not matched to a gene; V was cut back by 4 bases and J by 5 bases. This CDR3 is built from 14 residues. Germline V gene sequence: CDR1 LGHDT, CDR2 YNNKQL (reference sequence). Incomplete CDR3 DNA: TGTGCCAGCAGCTTCCGGGACAGGGATGCTGAGCAGTTC. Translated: CASSFRDRDAEQF. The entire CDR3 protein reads CASSFRDRDAEQFF.

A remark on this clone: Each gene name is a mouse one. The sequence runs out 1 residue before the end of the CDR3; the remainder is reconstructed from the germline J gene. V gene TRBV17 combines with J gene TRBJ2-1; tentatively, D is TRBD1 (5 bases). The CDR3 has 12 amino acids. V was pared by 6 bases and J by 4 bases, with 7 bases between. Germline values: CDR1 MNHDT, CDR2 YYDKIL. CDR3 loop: CASRGQYAEQFF. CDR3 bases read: TGTGCTAGCAGAGGACAATATGCTGAGCAGTTC.

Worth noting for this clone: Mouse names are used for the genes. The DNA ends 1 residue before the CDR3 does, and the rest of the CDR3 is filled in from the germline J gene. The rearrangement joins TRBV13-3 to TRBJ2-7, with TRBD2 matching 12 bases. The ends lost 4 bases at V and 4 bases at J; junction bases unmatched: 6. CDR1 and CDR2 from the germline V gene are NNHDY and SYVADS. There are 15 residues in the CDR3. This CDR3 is CASSWDWGAPYEQYF. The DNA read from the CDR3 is TGTGCCAGCAGTTGGGACTGGGGGGCCCCTTATGAACAGTAC.

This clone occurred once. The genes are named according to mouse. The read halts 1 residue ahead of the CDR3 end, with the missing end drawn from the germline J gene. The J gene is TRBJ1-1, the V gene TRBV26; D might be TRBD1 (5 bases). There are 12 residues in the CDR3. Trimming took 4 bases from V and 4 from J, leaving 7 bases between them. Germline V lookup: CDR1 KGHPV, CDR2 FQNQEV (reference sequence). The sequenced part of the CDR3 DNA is TGTGCCAGCAGTCGGGGGACCACAGAAGTCTTC. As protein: CASSRGTTEVF. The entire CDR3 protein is CASSRGTTEVFF.

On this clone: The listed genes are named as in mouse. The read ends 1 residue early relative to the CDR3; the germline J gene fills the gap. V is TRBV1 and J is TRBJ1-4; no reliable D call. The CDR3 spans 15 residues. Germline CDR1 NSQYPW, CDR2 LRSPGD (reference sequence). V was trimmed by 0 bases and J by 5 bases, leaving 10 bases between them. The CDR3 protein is CTCSADRGGNERLFF. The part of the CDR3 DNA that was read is TGCACCTGCAGTGCAGATCGAGGAGGGAACGAAAGATTATTT.

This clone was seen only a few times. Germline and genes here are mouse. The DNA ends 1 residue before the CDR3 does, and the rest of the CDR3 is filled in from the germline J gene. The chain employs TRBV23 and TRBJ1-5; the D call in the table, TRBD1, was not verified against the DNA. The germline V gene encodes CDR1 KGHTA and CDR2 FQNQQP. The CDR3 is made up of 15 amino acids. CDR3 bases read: TGCTCCAGCAGTCAATCGGGGAGGGGCAACCAGGCTCCGCTT. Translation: CSSSQSGRGNQAPL. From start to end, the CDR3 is CSSSQSGRGNQAPLF.

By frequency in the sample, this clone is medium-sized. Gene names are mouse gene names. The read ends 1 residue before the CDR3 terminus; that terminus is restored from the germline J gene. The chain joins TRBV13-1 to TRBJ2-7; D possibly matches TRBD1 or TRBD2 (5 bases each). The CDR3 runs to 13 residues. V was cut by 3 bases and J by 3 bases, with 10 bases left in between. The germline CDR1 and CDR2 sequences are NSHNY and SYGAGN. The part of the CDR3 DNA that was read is TGTGCCAGCAGTGGAGGGGACGTCTATGAACAGTAC. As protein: CASSGGDVYEQY. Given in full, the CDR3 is CASSGGDVYEQYF.

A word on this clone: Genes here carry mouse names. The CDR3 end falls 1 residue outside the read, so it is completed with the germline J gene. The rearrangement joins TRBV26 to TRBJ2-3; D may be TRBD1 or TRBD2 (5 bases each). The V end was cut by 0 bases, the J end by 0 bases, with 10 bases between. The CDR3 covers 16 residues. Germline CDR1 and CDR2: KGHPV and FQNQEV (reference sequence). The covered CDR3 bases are TGTGCCAGCAGTCTGTCGGGGAGGGGCAGTGCAGAAACGCTGTAT. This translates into CASSLSGRGSAETLY. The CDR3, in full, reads CASSLSGRGSAETLYF. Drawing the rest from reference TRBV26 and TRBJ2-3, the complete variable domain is NSKVIQTPRYLVKGQGQKAKMRCIPEKGHPVVFWYQQNKNNEFKFLINFQNQEVLQQIDMTEKRFSAECPSNSPCSLEIQSSEAGDSALYLCASSLSGRGSAETLYFGSGTRLTVL.

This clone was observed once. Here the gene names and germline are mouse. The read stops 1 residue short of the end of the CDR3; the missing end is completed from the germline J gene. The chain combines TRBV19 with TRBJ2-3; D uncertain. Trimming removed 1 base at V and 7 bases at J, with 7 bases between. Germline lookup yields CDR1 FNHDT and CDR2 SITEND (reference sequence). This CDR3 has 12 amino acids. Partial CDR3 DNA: TGTGCCAGCAGTATACGAGGGAAAACGCTGTAT. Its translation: CASSIRGKTLY. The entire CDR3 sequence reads CASSIRGKTLYF.

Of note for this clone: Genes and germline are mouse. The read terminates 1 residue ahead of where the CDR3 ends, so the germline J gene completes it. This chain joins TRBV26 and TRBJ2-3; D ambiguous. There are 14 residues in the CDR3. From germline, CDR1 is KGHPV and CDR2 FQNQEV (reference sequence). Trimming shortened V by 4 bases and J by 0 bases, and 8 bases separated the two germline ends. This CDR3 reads CASSRPASAETLYF. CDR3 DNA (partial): TGTGCCAGCAGTCGGCCGGCTAGTGCAGAAACGCTGTAT.

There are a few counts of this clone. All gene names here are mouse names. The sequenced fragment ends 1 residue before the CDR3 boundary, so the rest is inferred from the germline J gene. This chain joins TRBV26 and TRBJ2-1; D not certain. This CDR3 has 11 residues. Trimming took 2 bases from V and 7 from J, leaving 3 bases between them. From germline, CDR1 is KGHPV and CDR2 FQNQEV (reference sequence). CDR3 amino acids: CASSLGAEQFF. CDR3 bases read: TGTGCCAGCAGTCTGGGCGCTGAGCAGTTC. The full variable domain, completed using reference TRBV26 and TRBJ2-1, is NSKVIQTPRYLVKGQGQKAKMRCIPEKGHPVVFWYQQNKNNEFKFLINFQNQEVLQQIDMTEKRFSAECPSNSPCSLEIQSSEAGDSALYLCASSLGAEQFFGPGTRLTVL.

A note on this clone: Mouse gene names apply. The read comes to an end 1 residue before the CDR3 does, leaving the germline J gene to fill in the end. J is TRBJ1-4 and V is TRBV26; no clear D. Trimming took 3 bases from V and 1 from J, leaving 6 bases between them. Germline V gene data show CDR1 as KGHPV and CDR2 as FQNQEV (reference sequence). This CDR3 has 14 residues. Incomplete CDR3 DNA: TGTGCCAGCAGTCTTCAATCTTCCAACGAAAGATTATTT. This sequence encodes CASSLQSSNERLF. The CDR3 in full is CASSLQSSNERLFF.

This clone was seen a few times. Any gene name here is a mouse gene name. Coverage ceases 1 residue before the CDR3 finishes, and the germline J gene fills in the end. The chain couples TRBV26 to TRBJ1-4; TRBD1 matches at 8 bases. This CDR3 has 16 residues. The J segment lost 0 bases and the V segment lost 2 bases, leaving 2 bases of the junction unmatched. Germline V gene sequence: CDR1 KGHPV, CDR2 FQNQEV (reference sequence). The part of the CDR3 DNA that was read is TGTGCCAGCAGTCTGGGGACAGGTTTTTCCAACGAAAGATTATTT. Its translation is CASSLGTGFSNERLF. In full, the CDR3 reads CASSLGTGFSNERLFF.

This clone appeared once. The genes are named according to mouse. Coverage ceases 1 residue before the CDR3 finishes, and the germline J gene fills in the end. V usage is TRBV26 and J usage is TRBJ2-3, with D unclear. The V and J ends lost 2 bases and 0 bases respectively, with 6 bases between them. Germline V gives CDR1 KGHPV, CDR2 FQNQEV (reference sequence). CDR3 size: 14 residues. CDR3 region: CASSLATSAETLYF. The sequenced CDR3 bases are TGTGCCAGCAGTCTGGCAACTAGTGCAGAAACGCTGTAT.

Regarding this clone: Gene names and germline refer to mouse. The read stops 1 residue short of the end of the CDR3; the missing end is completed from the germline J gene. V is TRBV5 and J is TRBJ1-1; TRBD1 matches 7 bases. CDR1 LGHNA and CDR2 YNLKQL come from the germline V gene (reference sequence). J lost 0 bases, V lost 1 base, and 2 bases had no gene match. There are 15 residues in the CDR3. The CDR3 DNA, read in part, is TGTGCCAGCAGCCAAGGAGGGGGCGCAAACACAGAAGTCTTC. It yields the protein CASSQGGGANTEVF. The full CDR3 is CASSQGGGANTEVFF.

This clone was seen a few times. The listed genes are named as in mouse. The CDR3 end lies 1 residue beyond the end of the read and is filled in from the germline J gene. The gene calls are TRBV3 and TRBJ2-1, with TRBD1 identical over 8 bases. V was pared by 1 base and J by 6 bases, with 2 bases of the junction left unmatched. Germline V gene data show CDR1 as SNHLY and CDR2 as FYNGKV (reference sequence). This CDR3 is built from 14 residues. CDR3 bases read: TGTGCCAGCAGCTTAGTTGGACAGGGTGCTGAGCAGTTC. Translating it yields CASSLVGQGAEQF. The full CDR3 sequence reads CASSLVGQGAEQFF.

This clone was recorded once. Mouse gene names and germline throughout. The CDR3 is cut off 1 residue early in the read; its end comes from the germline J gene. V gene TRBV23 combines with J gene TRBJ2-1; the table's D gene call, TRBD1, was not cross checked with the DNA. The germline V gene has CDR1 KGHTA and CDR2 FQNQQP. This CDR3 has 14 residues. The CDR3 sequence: CSSSQSTDYAEQFF. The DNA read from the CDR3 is TGCTCCAGCAGTCAATCCACAGACTATGCTGAGCAGTTC.

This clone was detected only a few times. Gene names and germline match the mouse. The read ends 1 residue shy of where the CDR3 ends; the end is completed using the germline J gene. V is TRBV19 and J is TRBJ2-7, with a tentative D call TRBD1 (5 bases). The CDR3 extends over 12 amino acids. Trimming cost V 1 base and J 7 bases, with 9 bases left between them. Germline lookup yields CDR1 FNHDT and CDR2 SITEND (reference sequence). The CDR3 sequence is CASSIRGGEQYF. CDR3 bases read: TGTGCCAGCAGTATAAGGGGAGGCGAACAGTAC.

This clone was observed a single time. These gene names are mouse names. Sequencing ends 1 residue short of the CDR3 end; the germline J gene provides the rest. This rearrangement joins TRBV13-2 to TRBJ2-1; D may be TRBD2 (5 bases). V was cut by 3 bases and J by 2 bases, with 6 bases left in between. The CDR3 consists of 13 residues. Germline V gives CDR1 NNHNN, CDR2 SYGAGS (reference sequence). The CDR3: CASGVGYYAEQFF. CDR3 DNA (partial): TGTGCCAGCGGTGTGGGGTACTATGCTGAGCAGTTC.

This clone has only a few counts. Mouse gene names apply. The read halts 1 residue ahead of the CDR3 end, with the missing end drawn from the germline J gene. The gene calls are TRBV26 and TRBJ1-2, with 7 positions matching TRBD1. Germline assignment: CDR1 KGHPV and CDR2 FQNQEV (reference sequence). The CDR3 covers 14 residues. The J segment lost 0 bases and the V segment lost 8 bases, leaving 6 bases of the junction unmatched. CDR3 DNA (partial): TGTGCCAGCCGCGCCGGGACAGCAAACTCCGACTACACC. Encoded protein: CASRAGTANSDYT. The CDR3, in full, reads CASRAGTANSDYTF.